These T cell receptor beta chains were read from a single sample in a study of T cells in localized non-small cell lung cancer. This table comes from immunoSEQ multiplex PCR, and its TCRdb copy is limited to in-frame clones, with some not included. The sample holds 100,000 to 150,000 clones, about 89% seen once. This specimen was peripheral blood, taken before any cancer treatment. The receptor set was obtained from a female donor of 60 years or more with stage I lung adenocarcinoma. The conserved cysteine and the conserved F or W are not part of the CDR3 here.

>14|TRBV18
ASSPLLATDTDTQY
>9|TRBV11-2
ASRGSYEQY
>11|TRBV10-3
AIGTAPYEREY
>11|TRBV14
ASRMAANYGYT
>14|TRBV11-2
ASSGVAGRVFYEQY
>12|TRBV7-8
ASSLSRVLYGYT
>12|TRBV9
ASSVAGTAGEQY
>12|TRBV28
ASSSPGGGQPQH
>15|TRBV6-4
ASSPFAQAVGANVLT
>16|TRBV19
ASSIPSGWALAKNIQY
>13|TRBV5-4
ASSPPWTSTDTQY
>9|TRBV2
ASSTDSGQY
>12|TRBV11-2
ASSLGSGANVLT
>13|TRBV2
ASRRTSGTYNEQF
>13|TRBV30
AWSHRTGRGGEQF
>15|TRBV28
ASSLWSWGGEGNTIY
>13|TRBV5-6
ASSLGGKGTDTQY
>13|TRBV6-1
ASSELGGGYYEQY
>11|TRBV6-5
ASSREKGNEQF
>11|TRBV28
ASSRQASYEQY
>11|TRBV27
ASRRLAGDEQF
>13|TRBV9
ASRNEREGRNEQF
>12|TRBV5-4
ASSPRQHTDTQY
>14|TRBV28
ASSLRRSLAKNIQY
>11|TRBV7-9
ASSEGGGNTIY
>12|TRBV6-7
ASIGRRARNEQF
>17|TRBV7-8
ASSLVGLAGGLFRNEQF
>11|TRBV15
ATTVGDTGELF
>10|TRBV2
ASSSPPGAQH
>15|TRBV7-9
ASSLASSGSEYYEQY
>12|TRBV2
ASSKNTGTYEQY
>13|TRBV16
ASSQSFGAEETQY
>13|TRBV30
AWARGSWGNQPQH
>9|TRBV5-1
ASSQAYEQY
>12|TRBV28
ASYVRGAIQPQH
>11|TRBV5-4
ASSLQGIPEAF
>14|TRBV15
ATSRDHGGYGQPQH
>11|TRBV28
ASTTGGSYEQY
>13|TRBV15
ATSRGTGAYNEQF
>13|TRBV7-3
ASSPWGGDTDTQY
>12|TRBV28
ASGPGQTNEKLF
>14|TRBV28
ASSSWTSGDTYEQY
>13|TRBV28
ASSLVQNLGRPQH
>14|TRBV28
ASSLSGQRGNNEQF
>12|TRBV27
ASSLRTSYNEQF
>11|TRBV15
ATSRTPNTEAF
>11|TRBV5-5
ASVTRGTYEQY
>13|TRBV13
ASSFWVSGANVLT
>13|TRBV15
ATSREQGFNQPQH
>12|TRBV11-2
ASSRGDLEKTQY